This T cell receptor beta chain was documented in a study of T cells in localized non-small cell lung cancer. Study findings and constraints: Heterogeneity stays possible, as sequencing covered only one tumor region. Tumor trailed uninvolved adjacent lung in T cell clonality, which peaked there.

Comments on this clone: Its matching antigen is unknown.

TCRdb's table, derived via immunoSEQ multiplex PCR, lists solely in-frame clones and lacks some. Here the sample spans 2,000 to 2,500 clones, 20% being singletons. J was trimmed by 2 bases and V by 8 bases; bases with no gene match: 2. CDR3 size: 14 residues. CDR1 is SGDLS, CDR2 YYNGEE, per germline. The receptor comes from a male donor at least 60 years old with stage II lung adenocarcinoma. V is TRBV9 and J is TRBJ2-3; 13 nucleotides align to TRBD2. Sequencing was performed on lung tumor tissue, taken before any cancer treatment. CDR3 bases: TGTGCCAGGGGACTAGCGGGGCCCACAGATACGCAGTATTTT. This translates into CARGLAGPTDTQYF.